A selection of T cell receptor beta chains follows, all from one sample in a study of chemoradiotherapy in HPV16-positive cancers. The repertoire was sequenced with immunoSEQ multiplex PCR; TCRdb's copy has only in-frame clones and lacks some. This sample has 11,000 or so clones, with about 77% found just once. Sampling was conducted from a patient who underwent chemoradiotherapy. Receptor source: a human donor with HPV-associated anogenital cancer. Each CDR3 is given with its conserved first and last residue. The order of the fields is clone size, CDR3 length, J gene, V gene, D gene, CDR3 protein, CDR3 DNA. The D gene is left open where the match is weak. Only part of the rows carry a size: once, few, many, or a class if the clone is expanded.

few,11,TRBJ2-7,TRBV2,.,CASSYSYEQYF,TGTGCCAGCAGTTATTCCTACGAGCAGTACTTC
.,15,TRBJ1-1,TRBV6-1,.,CASSEAARGGTEAFF,TGTGCCAGCAGTGAAGCAGCCAGGGGAGGGACTGAAGCTTTCTTT
.,19,TRBJ2-6,TRBV5-1,.,CASSLGAGQDLSGANVLTF,TGCGCCAGCAGCTTGGGAGCGGGACAGGACCTCTCTGGGGCCAACGTCCTGACTTTC
few,12,TRBJ1-2,TRBV6-5,.,CASSYRAYGYTF,TGTGCCAGCAGTTACAGGGCCTATGGCTACACCTTC
few,13,TRBJ1-5,TRBV6-5,.,CASSYSVNQPQHF,TGTGCCAGCAGTTACTCGGTAAATCAGCCCCAGCATTTT
.,13,TRBJ1-2,TRBV25-1,.,CASNRAGTYGYTF,TGTGCCAGCAATCGGGCGGGTACCTATGGCTACACCTTC
.,13,TRBJ1-1,TRBV7-3,.,CASSLTVNTEAFF,TGTGCCAGCAGCCTAACAGTGAACACTGAAGCTTTCTTT
.,15,TRBJ1-2,TRBV30,.,CAWSGINRANYGYTF,TGTGCCTGGAGTGGAATAAACAGAGCTAACTATGGCTACACCTTC
.,15,TRBJ2-3,TRBV6-5,TRBD1,CASSFQGASTDTQYF,TGTGCCAGCAGTTTCCAGGGGGCTAGCACAGATACGCAGTATTTT
.,13,TRBJ2-1,TRBV19,.,CASSNPPYNEQFF,TGTGCCAGTAGTAATCCACCCTACAATGAGCAGTTCTTC
.,12,TRBJ2-5,TRBV9,.,CASSSAFETQYF,TGTGCCAGCAGCTCCGCCTTTGAGACCCAGTACTTC
.,15,TRBJ2-7,TRBV2,TRBD1,CASRPTGGVSYEQYF,TGTGCCTCACGCCCGACAGGGGGGGTCTCCTACGAGCAGTACTTC
once,16,TRBJ1-5,TRBV4-1,.,CASSQDVRLWNQPQHF,TGCGCCAGCAGCCAAGACGTAAGGCTATGGAATCAGCCCCAGCATTTT
.,14,TRBJ1-2,TRBV5-1,.,CASSDQGLNYGYTF,TGCGCCAGCAGCGACCAAGGACTGAACTATGGCTACACCTTC
.,10,TRBJ2-7,TRBV30,.,CALGLGEQYF,TGTGCCTTGGGGCTAGGAGAGCAGTACTTC
.,14,TRBJ2-2,TRBV10-2,.,CASRAASNTGELFF,TGCGCCAGCAGAGCAGCCTCGAACACCGGGGAGCTGTTTTTT
.,17,TRBJ2-3,TRBV30,TRBD2,CAWSVGGTSGGVDTQYF,TGTGCCTGGAGTGTAGGCGGAACTAGCGGGGGGGTAGATACGCAGTATTTT
once,15,TRBJ2-7,TRBV18,.,CASSPPRPAVVEQYF,TGTGCCAGCTCACCACCGCGCCCGGCGGTGGTCGAGCAGTACTTC
.,13,TRBJ2-1,TRBV10-3,.,CAISESTAYEQFF,TGTGCCATCAGTGAGTCGACGGCGTATGAGCAGTTCTTC
.,14,TRBJ1-2,TRBV29-1,TRBD1,CSVEVLTGGKGYTF,TGCAGCGTTGAAGTACTTACAGGGGGTAAGGGCTACACCTTC
.,15,TRBJ2-7,TRBV4-1,TRBD2,CASSQGLAVFYEQYF,TGCGCCAGCAGCCAAGGCCTAGCGGTATTCTACGAGCAGTACTTC
.,14,TRBJ1-1,TRBV4-3,.,CASSQLVWNTEAFF,TGCGCCAGCAGCCAGTTGGTCTGGAACACTGAAGCTTTCTTT